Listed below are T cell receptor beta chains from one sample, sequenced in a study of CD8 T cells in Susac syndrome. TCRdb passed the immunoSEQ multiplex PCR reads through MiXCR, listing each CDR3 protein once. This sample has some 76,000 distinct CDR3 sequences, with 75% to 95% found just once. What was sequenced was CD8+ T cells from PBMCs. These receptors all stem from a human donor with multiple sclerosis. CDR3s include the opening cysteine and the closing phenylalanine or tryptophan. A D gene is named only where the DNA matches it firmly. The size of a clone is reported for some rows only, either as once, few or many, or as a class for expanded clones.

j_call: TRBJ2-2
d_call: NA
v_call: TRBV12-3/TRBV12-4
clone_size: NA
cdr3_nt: TGTGCCAGCACTAGACTCCCCGGGGAGCTGTTTTTT
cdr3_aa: CASTRLPGELFF

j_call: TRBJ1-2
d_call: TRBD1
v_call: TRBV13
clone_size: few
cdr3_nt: TGTGCCAGCAGCTTGGGACAGGGGGCCGCTGCCAACTATGGCTACACCTTC
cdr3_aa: CASSLGQGAAANYGYTF

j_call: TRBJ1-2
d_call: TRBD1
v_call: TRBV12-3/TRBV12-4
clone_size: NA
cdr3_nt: TGTGCCAGCAGTTCCCACTCAGGGGGCTGGGGCTACACCTTC
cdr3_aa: CASSSHSGGWGYTF

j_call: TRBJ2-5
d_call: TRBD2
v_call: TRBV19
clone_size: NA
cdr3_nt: TGTGCCAGTAGGCAAGCGGGAGGGAGGGAGGAGACCCAGTACTTC
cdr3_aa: CASRQAGGREETQYF

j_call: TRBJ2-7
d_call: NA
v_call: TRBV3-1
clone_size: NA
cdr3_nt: TGTGCCAGCAGCCAAGACAGGCAGATGGCTTACGAGCAGTACTTC
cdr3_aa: CASSQDRQMAYEQYF

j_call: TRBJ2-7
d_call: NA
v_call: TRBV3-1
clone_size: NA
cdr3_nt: TGTGCCAGCAGCCAAGATATGACGCTTAGTTGGTCCTACGAGCAGTACTTC
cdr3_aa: CASSQDMTLSWSYEQYF

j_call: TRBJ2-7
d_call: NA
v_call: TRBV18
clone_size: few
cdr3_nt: TGTGCCAGCTCACTTGGACAGACCTACGAGCAGTACTTC
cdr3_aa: CASSLGQTYEQYF

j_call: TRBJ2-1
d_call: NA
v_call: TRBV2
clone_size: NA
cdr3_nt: TGTGCCAGCAGTGAAGCGATGGTCGGGGGGCCTAATGAGCAGTTCTTC
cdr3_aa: CASSEAMVGGPNEQFF

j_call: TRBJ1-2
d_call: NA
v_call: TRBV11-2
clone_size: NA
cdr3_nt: TGTGCCAGCAGCCATTCAGTGGGGCTGGACTATGGCTACACCTTC
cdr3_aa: CASSHSVGLDYGYTF

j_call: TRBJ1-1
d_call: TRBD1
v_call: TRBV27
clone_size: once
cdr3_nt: TGTGCCAGCAGTTTCGGGGGACAGTTCACTGAAGCTTTCTTT
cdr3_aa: CASSFGGQFTEAFF

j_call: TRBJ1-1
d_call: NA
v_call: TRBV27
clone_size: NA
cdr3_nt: TGTGCCAGCAGTTTATCGTTGGGTTGGATGAACACTGAAGCTTTCTTT
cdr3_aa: CASSLSLGWMNTEAFF

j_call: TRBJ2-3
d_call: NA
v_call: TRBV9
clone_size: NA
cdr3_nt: TGTGCCAGCAGCGGGAGTAGAGGACTCGTAAAGTCAGATACGCAGTATTTT
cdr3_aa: CASSGSRGLVKSDTQYF

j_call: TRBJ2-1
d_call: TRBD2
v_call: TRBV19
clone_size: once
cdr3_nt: TGTGCCAGTAGTGTGATAGCGGGAGGGCGGAATGAGCAGTTCTTC
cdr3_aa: CASSVIAGGRNEQFF

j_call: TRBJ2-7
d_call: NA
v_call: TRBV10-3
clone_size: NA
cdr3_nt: TGTGCCATCAGTGAGGCCCAAGCCTACGAGCAGTACTTC
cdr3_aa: CAISEAQAYEQYF

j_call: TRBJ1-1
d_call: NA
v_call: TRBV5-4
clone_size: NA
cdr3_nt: TGTGCCAGCAGCTTGGGTTCCGGGGCCACAGCTTTCTTT
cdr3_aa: CASSLGSGATAFF

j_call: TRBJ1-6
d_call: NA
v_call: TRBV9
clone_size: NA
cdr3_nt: TGTGCCAGCAGCGTAGATAAAGACAGCTACTATAATTCACCCCTCCACTTT
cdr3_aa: CASSVDKDSYYNSPLHF

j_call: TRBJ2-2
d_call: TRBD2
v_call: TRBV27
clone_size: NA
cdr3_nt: TGTGCCAGCAGTTCTCAGGGCGGGGGGCAAAGCGGGGAGCTGTTTTTT
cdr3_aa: CASSSQGGGQSGELFF

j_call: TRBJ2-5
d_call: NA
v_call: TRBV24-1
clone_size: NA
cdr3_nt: TGTGCCACCAGTGATGGGCCGCGTTGGGAGGAAGAGACCCAGTACTTC
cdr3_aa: CATSDGPRWEEETQYF

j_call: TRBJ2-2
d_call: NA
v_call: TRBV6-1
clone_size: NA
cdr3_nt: TGTGCCAGCGGGGGCAGCGGCGACACCGGGGAGCTGTTTTTT
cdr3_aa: CASGGSGDTGELFF

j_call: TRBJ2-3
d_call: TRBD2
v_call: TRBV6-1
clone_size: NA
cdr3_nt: TGTGCCAGCAGTTATAGCGGGGGGCCACTCCTGAATTTT
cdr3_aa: CASSYSGGPLLNF

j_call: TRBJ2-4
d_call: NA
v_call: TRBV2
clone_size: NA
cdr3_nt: TGTGCCAGCAGTGAATCAACAGGTTCAAGAGACATTCAGTACTTC
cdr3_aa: CASSESTGSRDIQYF

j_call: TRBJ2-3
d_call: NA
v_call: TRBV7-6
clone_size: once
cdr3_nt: TGTGCCAGCACCCTGACTAGTATGTTCACAGATACGCAGTATTTT
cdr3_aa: CASTLTSMFTDTQYF